This TCR beta chain appears in the sequencing data of a study of T cells in Graves' hyperthyroidism and ophthalmopathy. Overall study context: Before treatment of any kind, peripheral blood was taken at initial diagnosis. Findings and caveats of the study: Most thyroid clonotypes expanded above 0.001 appeared in blood too.

Amplification of TCR beta CDR3 regions was performed using RNA transcripts as template. The HTBI primer set served for first-round RT-PCR of the TCR CDR3. TCRdb re-called the multiplex PCR reads through MiXCR, storing one row per CDR3 protein. The table records about 160,000 distinct CDR3 sequences, approximately 9% of them present only once. Clinicians diagnosed patients from clinical symptoms, serum thyroxine and TRAb, thyroid ultrasound and orbital computed tomography. This clonotype was counted ten times or more. The antigen is unknown. The CDR3 totals 11 residues. The ends were cut back, 8 bases at V and 5 bases at J, with 9 bases in the middle. The germline gives CDR1 MNHEY, CDR2 SMNVEV (reference sequence).

This receptor was obtained from a woman under 30 with Graves' hyperthyroidism that later progressed to Graves' ophthalmopathy. Sequenced material: blood. This rearrangement joins TRBV27 to TRBJ2-5; no clear D gene. The CDR3 sequence is CASGGGETQYF. For the CDR3, the DNA is TGTGCCAGCGGCGGTGGGGAGACCCAGTACTTC.